This T cell receptor beta chain was captured by sequencing in a study of cytotoxic CD8 clonotypes in ibrutinib-treated CLL. Germline V gene data show CDR1 as MNHEY and CDR2 as SVGAGI. This CDR3 is built from 14 residues. The V end was cut by 7 bases, the J end by 2 bases, with 15 bases between. Clones were read by immunoSEQ multiplex PCR, and TCRdb kept only the in-frame ones, dropping some. The sample records 20,000 to 30,000 clones, 55% to 85% being singletons. The chain joins TRBV6-5 to TRBJ2-7; no firm D call. The sequence was obtained from a human donor with chronic lymphocytic leukemia. This specimen consisted of PBMCs, obtained after 12 months of ibrutinib treatment. Here the CDR3 reads CASTWTQPPYEQYF. CDR3 bases: TGTGCCAGCACCTGGACCCAACCCCCCTACGAGCAGTACTTC.